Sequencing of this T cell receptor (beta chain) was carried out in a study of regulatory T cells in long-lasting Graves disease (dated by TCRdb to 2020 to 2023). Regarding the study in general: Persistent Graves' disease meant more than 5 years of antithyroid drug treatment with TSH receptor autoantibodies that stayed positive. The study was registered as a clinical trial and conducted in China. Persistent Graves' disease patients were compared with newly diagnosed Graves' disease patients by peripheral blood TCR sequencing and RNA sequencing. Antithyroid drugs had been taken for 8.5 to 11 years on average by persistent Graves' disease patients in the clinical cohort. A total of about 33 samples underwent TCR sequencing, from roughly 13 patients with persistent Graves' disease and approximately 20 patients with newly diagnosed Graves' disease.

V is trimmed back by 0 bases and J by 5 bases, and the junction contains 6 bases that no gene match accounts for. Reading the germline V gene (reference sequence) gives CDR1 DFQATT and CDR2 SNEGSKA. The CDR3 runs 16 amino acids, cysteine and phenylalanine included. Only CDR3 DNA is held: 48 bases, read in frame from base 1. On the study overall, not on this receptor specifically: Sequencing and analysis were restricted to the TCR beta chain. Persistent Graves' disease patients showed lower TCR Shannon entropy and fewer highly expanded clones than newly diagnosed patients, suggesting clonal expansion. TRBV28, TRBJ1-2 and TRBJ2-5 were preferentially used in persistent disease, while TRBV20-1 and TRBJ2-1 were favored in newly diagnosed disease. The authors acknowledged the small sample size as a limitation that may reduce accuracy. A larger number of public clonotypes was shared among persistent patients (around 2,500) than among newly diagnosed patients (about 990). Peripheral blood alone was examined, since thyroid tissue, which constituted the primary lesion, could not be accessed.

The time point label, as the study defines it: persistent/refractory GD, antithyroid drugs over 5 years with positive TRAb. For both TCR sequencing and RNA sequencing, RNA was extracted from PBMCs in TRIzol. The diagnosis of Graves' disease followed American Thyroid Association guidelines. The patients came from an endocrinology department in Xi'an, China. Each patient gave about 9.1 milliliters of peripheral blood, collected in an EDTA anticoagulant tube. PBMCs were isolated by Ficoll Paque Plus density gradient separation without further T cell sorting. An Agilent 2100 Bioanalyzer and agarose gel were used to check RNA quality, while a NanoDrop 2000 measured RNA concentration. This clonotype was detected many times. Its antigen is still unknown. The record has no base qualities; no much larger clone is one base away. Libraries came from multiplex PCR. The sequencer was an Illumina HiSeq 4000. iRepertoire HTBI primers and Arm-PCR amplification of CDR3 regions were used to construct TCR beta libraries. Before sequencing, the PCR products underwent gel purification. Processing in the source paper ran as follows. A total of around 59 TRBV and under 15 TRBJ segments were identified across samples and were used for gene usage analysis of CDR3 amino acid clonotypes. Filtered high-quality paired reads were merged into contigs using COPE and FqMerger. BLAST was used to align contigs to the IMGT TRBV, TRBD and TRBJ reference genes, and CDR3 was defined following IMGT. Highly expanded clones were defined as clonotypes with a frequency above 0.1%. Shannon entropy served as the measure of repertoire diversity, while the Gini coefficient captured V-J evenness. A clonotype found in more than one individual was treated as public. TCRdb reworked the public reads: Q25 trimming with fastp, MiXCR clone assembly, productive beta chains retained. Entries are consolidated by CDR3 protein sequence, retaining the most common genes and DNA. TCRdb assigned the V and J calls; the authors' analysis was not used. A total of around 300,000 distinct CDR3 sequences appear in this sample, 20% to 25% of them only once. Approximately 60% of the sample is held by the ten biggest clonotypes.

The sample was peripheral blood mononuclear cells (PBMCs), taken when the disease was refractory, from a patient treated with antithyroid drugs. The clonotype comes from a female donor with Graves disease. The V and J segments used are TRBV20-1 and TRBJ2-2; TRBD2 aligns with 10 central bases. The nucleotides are TGCAGTGCTAGAGATAGGGAGCGGGAGGGAACCGGGGAGCTGTTTTTT. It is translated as CSARDREREGTGELFF.